The 13 T cell receptor beta chains below were found in one sample sequenced in a study of OX40 agonist ivuxolimab in advanced cancers. Profiled with immunoSEQ multiplex PCR; TCRdb holds only in-frame clones, not every one. The sample lists some 70,000 clones; roughly 89% were seen once. The material sequenced was CD4+ or CD8+ T cells sorted from blood, taken in a trial of the OX40 agonist ivuxolimab. The receptor source for this set is an adult with an advanced solid tumor such as melanoma, head and neck, liver or kidney cancer.

In its sample, this clone was seen once. CDR3 nucleotide sequence: TGTGCCAGCAGTGACCGGGGAGATGGCTACGAGCAGTACTTC. It encodes CASSDRGDGYEQYF. V usage is TRBV6-1 and J usage is TRBJ2-7; weak D call: TRBD2 (5 bases). There are 14 residues in the CDR3. The V end lost 3 bases, the J end lost 3 bases, and 12 bases lay between the germline ends. Germline CDR1 reads MNHNS; CDR2 reads SASEGT.

The chain uses TRBV19 and TRBJ1-2, with TRBD1 identical over 10 bases. The V and J ends lost 4 bases and 2 bases, in that order; junction bases with no gene match: 1. The CDR3 extends over 14 amino acids. Germline V gene lookup returns CDR1 LNHDA and CDR2 SQIVND (reference sequence). The CDR3 bases are TGTGCCAGTAGTACGGACAGGGGGAACTATGGCTACACCTTC. Its protein product is CASSTDRGNYGYTF.

The rearrangement links TRBV7-2 to TRBJ2-3; D gene uncertain. The CDR3 contains 13 residues. With 6 bases removed from V and 2 bases from J, the gap between germline ends came to 9 bases. The V gene's germline CDR1 is SGHTA and CDR2 FQGNSA. This CDR3 is CASSSSLTDTQYF. DNA for the CDR3: TGTGCCAGCAGTTCGTCCCTCACAGATACGCAGTATTTT.

The chain links TRBV12-5 to TRBJ1-2; 10 bases fit TRBD1. Germline assignment: CDR1 LGHNT and CDR2 FRNRAP. The CDR3 has 16 residues. Trimming removed 7 bases from V and 4 bases from J; junction bases left unmatched: 12. CDR3 protein: CASAYWTGGIGYGYTF. The CDR3 nucleotides are TGTGCTAGTGCCTACTGGACAGGGGGAATAGGCTATGGCTACACCTTC.

This clone is a singleton in its sample. The chain has TRBV11-2 and TRBJ1-1; D unresolved. V was pared by 2 bases and J by 1 base, with 8 bases between. Germline-derived CDR1 and CDR2 are SGHAT and FQNNGV. The CDR3 is made up of 14 amino acids. The CDR3 DNA is TGTGCCAGCAGCTTAACCGGGGAGAACACTGAAGCTTTCTTT. The encoded protein is CASSLTGENTEAFF.

The chain recombines TRBV6-4 with TRBJ1-2, with D hard to call. Germline V lookup: CDR1 MRHNA, CDR2 SNTAGT. Trimming shortened V by 2 bases and J by 13 bases, and 14 bases separated the two germline ends. The CDR3 sequence is 12 residues long. This CDR3 reads CASSDVGRPLTF. CDR3 nucleotides: TGTGCCAGCAGTGACGTCGGTCGCCCCCTCACCTTC.

This clone has a single count. V gene TRBV5-6 combines with J gene TRBJ2-1; unclear D gene. The CDR3 is made up of 17 amino acids. CDR1 SGHDT and CDR2 YYEEEE come from the germline V gene. Trimming pared 4 bases from V and 0 bases from J, leaving 17 bases between. Here the CDR3 DNA reads TGTGCCAGCAGCGTAGATGCCCGGATAGACTCCTACAATGAGCAGTTCTTC. It codes for CASSVDARIDSYNEQFF. Variable domain in full (rest from reference TRBV5-6 and TRBJ2-1): DAGVTQSPTHLIKTRGQQVTLRCSPKSGHDTVSWYQQALGQGPQFIFQYYEEEERQRGNFPDRFSGHQFPNYSSELNVNALLLGDSALYLCASSVDARIDSYNEQFFGPGTRLTVL.

The chain has TRBV11-2 and TRBJ1-2; TRBD1 is a possible D gene (5 bases). Per the germline V gene, CDR1 is SGHAT and CDR2 is FQNNGV. V lost 1 base to trimming and J lost 3 bases, with 18 bases between them. The CDR3 has 17 amino acids. The DNA of the CDR3 is TGTGCCAGCAGCTTAGGGCGTGGGGGTCGCGTCGACTATGGCTACACCTTC. Translation: CASSLGRGGRVDYGYTF.

This chain joins TRBV7-5 and TRBJ2-7. TRBV7-5 is deemed a pseudogene. The CDR3 sequence is 16 residues long. The CDR3 loop is CARSSLALPGHYEQYF. The CDR3 DNA reads as TGTGCCAGAAGCTCACTCGCACTTCCGGGGCATTACGAGCAGTACTTC.

The chain has TRBV4-2 and TRBJ2-7; D is undetermined. The CDR3 totals 16 residues. Germline CDR1 and CDR2: LGHNA and YNFKEQ. V was shortened by 0 bases and J by 2 bases, with 14 bases between the two germline ends. The CDR3 bases are TGTGCCAGCAGCCAAGATTGGGCAGTCTATACCTACGAGCAGTACTTC. Its protein product is CASSQDWAVYTYEQYF.

V is TRBV5-1 and J is TRBJ2-1, with unresolved D. CDR1 is SGHRS, CDR2 YFSETQ, per germline. Trimming removed 0 bases from V and 4 bases from J, with 5 bases in between. The length of the CDR3 is 13 residues. The CDR3 nucleotides read TGCGCCAGCAGCTTGGACCCATACAATGAGCAGTTCTTC. This codes for CASSLDPYNEQFF.

The chain uses TRBV4-1 and TRBJ2-5; 14 positions agree with TRBD2. Germline CDR1 is MGHRA and CDR2 is YSYEKL. This CDR3 contains 16 residues. With 4 bases clipped from V and 2 bases from J, the junction kept 3 bases outside the gene matches. The CDR3: CASSLRLAGGQETQYF. As DNA, the CDR3 is TGCGCCAGCAGCCTTAGACTAGCGGGGGGGCAAGAGACCCAGTACTTC.

The J gene is TRBJ1-1, the V gene TRBV5-1, with 7 bases that match TRBD1. Germline loops: CDR1 SGHRS, CDR2 YFSETQ. This CDR3 comprises 16 residues. Germline trimming cut 3 bases from V and 1 base from J; bases unmatched to any gene: 9. CDR3 loop: CASSSRVGQSNTEAFF. The CDR3 region has the DNA TGCGCCAGCAGCTCGCGGGTGGGACAGTCGAACACTGAAGCTTTCTTT.